The 9 T cell receptor beta chains in this list originate from one sample, sequenced in a study of OX40 agonist ivuxolimab in advanced cancers. Clones were sequenced by immunoSEQ multiplex PCR, and TCRdb holds only the in-frame ones, with some missing. The profile shows 90,000 to 100,000 clones, 80% to 90% of them singletons. The sample was CD4+ or CD8+ T cells sorted from blood, taken in a trial of the OX40 agonist ivuxolimab. All receptors come from an adult with an advanced solid tumor such as melanoma, head and neck, liver or kidney cancer.

The rearrangement joins TRBV15 to TRBJ1-2; D is undetermined. This CDR3 has 14 residues. Trimming shortened V by 0 bases and J by 3 bases, and 8 bases separated the two germline ends. Looked up from germline, CDR1 is LNHNV and CDR2 is YYDKDF (reference sequence). CDR3 sequence: CATSRDPVDYGYTF. DNA of the CDR3: TGTGCCACCAGCAGAGACCCGGTAGACTATGGCTACACCTTC. Drawing the rest from reference TRBV15 and TRBJ1-2, the complete variable domain is DAMVIQNPRYQVTQFGKPVTLSCSQTLNHNVMYWYQQKSSQAPKLLFHYYDKDFNNEADTPDNFQSRRPNTSFCFLDIRSPGLGDTAMYLCATSRDPVDYGYTFGSGTRLTVV.

This chain links TRBV7-3 with TRBJ2-6; D might be TRBD1 or TRBD2, each matching 5 bases. Trimming cost V 2 bases and J 3 bases, with 8 bases left between them. The germline gives CDR1 SGHTA, CDR2 FQGTGA. This CDR3 has 15 residues. Here the CDR3 reads CASSLWGNGANVLTF. CDR3 DNA: TGTGCCAGCAGCTTATGGGGGAATGGGGCCAACGTCCTGACTTTC.

V gene TRBV25-1 combines with J gene TRBJ1-1, with D tentatively TRBD1 (6 bases). Germline V CDR1 and CDR2: MGHDK, SYGVNS. Between the trimmed V and J ends, which lost 6 bases and 4 bases, there was a span of 18 bases. This CDR3 has 15 amino acids. Here the CDR3 DNA reads TGTGCCAGCAGCCAAGGAAGGACAGAGGCCACTGAAGCTTTCTTT. This encodes CASSQGRTEATEAFF.

The CDR3 DNA reads TGCAGCGTTGTCGAGGGAGGGGAGACCCAGTACTTC. Translating it yields CSVVEGGETQYF. The chain recombines TRBV29-1 with TRBJ2-5; TRBD2 matches 7 bases. Germline trimming cut 4 bases from V and 5 bases from J; bases unmatched to any gene: 4. Germline V gives CDR1 SQVTM, CDR2 ANQGSEA. This CDR3 spans 12 amino acids.

The J gene is TRBJ2-1, the V gene TRBV4-2; possibly TRBD2 for D (5 bases). CDR3 length: 17 residues. The V gene's germline CDR1 is LGHNA and CDR2 YNFKEQ. V shed 0 bases and J shed 4 bases, with 16 bases lying between them. CDR3 nucleotides: TGTGCCAGCAGCCAAGAAGGAAGCGGCGGGCCATACAATGAGCAGTTCTTC. It is translated as CASSQEGSGGPYNEQFF.

This clone was detected a few times. The chain links TRBV13 to TRBJ1-2, with no clear D. CDR3 length: 14 amino acids. Trimming cost V 0 bases and J 8 bases, with 13 bases left between them. Per germline, CDR1 PRHDT and CDR2 FYEKMQ (reference sequence). The CDR3 loop is CASSLGGEAWGYTF. CDR3 nucleotide sequence: TGTGCCAGCAGCTTAGGGGGTGAAGCATGGGGCTACACCTTC.

The chain has TRBV2 and TRBJ2-2; TRBD2 matches 7 bases. Unmatched junction bases numbered 12, after V lost 10 bases and J lost 4 bases. This CDR3 has 15 amino acids. The germline V gene encodes CDR1 SNHLY and CDR2 FYNNEI. Here the CDR3 reads CATKGRGEGTGELFF. The CDR3, as DNA: TGTGCCACCAAGGGTCGAGGGGAGGGCACCGGGGAGCTGTTTTTT.

This chain connects TRBV28 to TRBJ1-5; D is ambiguous. V lost 6 bases to trimming and J lost 2 bases, with 14 bases between them. The CDR3 runs 15 residues. CDR1 is MDHEN, CDR2 SYDVKM, per germline. In DNA form, the CDR3 reads TGTGCCAGCAGCCTACCGACCGCCCGCAATCAGCCCCAGCATTTT. Protein: CASSLPTARNQPQHF.

The J gene is TRBJ1-2, the V gene TRBV4-3; the D is unclear. V gave up 6 bases and J gave up 4 bases, with 18 bases separating them. Germline CDR1 and CDR2: LGHNA and YSLEER. The CDR3 loop spans 15 amino acids. DNA for the CDR3: TGCGCCAGCAGTCCAAACCCATCCCAGGTCTATGGCTACACCTTC. This codes for CASSPNPSQVYGYTF.